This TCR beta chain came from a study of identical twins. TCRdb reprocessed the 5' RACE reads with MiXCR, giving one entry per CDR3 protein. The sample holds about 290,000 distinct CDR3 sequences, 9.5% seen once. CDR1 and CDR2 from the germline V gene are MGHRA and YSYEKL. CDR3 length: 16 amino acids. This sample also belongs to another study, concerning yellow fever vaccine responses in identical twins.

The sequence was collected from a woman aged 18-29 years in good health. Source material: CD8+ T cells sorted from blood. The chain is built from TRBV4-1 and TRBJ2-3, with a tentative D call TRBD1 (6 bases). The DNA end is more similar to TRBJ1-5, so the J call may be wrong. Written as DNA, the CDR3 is TGCGCCAGCAGCCAAGGGGGGGGCGGGGGCACAGATACGCAGCATTTT. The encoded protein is CASSQGGGGGTDTQHF.